This T cell receptor (beta chain) emerged from a study of OX40 agonist ivuxolimab in advanced cancers. Whole-study findings and limits: Both blood CD4+ and CD8+ T cells showed clonal growth by week 6 at 0.1 to 3.0 mg/kg.

Comment on this clone: Its antigen is unknown.

Trimming removed 6 bases at V and 5 bases at J, with 6 bases between. Germline CDR1 SGHRS, CDR2 YFSETQ. The CDR3 runs to 11 residues. Only in-frame clones appear in the TCRdb table, and some are missing; sequencing was by immunoSEQ multiplex PCR. This sample has 40,000 to 55,000 clones, with around 92% found just once. This clonotype originated in an adult with an advanced solid tumor such as melanoma, head and neck, liver or kidney cancer. The source material was CD4+ or CD8+ T cells sorted from blood, sampled in a trial of the OX40 agonist ivuxolimab. The J gene is TRBJ2-1, the V gene TRBV5-1; D is ambiguous. The CDR3 protein is CASTFHNEQFF. The CDR3 coding sequence is TGCGCCAGCACCTTTCACAATGAGCAGTTCTTC.